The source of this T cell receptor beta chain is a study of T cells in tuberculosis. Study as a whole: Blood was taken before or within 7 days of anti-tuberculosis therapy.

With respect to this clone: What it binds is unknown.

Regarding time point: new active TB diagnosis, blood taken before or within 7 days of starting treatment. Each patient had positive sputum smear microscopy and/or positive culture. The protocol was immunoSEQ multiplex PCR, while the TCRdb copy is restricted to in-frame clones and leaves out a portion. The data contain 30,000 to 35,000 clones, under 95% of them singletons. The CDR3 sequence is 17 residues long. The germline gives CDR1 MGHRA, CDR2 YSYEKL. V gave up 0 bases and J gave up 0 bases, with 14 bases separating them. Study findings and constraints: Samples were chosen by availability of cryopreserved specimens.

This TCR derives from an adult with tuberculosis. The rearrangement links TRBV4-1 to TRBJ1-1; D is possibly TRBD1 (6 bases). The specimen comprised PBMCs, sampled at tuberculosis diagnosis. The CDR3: CASSQDRRGPMNTEAFF. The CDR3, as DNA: TGCGCCAGCAGCCAAGATCGGCGGGGGCCCATGAACACTGAAGCTTTCTTT.